These 21 T cell receptor beta chains came from one sample sequenced in a study of blood T cell repertoires in COVID-19. Repertoires were generated with immunoSEQ multiplex PCR, while TCRdb's copy carries only in-frame clones and drops some. Here the sample spans over 100,000 clones, 85% being singletons. The sequenced sample consisted of peripheral blood. The receptor source for this set is a man in his forties with acute or convalescent COVID-19.

The chain recombines TRBV19 with TRBJ2-3; the match to TRBD2 covers 7 bases. The CDR3 loop spans 14 amino acids. CDR1 is LNHDA, CDR2 SQIVND, per germline (reference sequence). The V segment lost 10 bases and the J segment 2 bases; nucleotides outside the gene matches: 9. The chain's CDR3 is CATREGPHTDTQYF. CDR3 DNA: TGTGCCACCAGGGAGGGCCCACACACAGATACGCAGTATTTT.

The chain links TRBV30 to TRBJ2-1; no definite D call. Germline V gives CDR1 GTSNPN, CDR2 SVGIG (reference sequence). CDR3 length equals 11 residues. The V and J ends lost 2 bases and 5 bases respectively, with 4 bases between them. The CDR3 sequence is CAWSRDNEQFF. The CDR3 DNA reads TGTGCCTGGAGTCGGGACAATGAGCAGTTCTTC.

The chain employs TRBV23-1 and TRBJ2-7; 10 bases are a match to TRBD1. TRBV23-1 is designated an ORF whose function remains uncertain. CDR3 size: 16 residues. V was clipped by 3 bases and J by 3 bases; unmatched bases: 8. The CDR3 DNA follows: TGCGCCAGCAGTCATCCTGAAGGGACAGGGGTCTACGAGCAGTACTTC. Its protein is CASSHPEGTGVYEQYF.

CDR3 nucleotides: TGTGCCAGTTTTAAGAGGGCTGGGAGGGCCACCGGGGAGCTGTTTTTT. Amino acids: CASFKRAGRATGELFF. V usage is TRBV19 and J usage is TRBJ2-2; 7 positions agree with TRBD2. Per the germline V gene, CDR1 is LNHDA and CDR2 is SQIVND (reference sequence). This CDR3 comprises 16 residues. V trimming: 8 bases; J trimming: 4 bases; junction bases outside the gene matches: 13.

There are many counts of this clone. This chain links TRBV4-3 with TRBJ2-7; no reliable D call. The germline gives CDR1 LGHNA, CDR2 YSLEER. The CDR3 covers 13 residues. Between the trimmed V and J ends, which lost 0 bases and 4 bases, there was a span of 7 bases. CDR3 bases: TGCGCCAGCAGCCAAGATCAGTTATACGAGCAGTACTTC. Protein: CASSQDQLYEQYF.

In this sample, this clone turned up a few times. The J gene is TRBJ2-2, the V gene TRBV5-1; weak D call: TRBD2 (6 bases). Germline CDR1 reads SGHRS; CDR2 reads YFSETQ. The CDR3 covers 16 residues. The V end lost 4 bases, the J end lost 3 bases, and 16 bases lay between the germline ends. The CDR3 DNA is TGCGCCAGCAGCGGGAGGAGCGGGTCTCACACCGGGGAGCTGTTTTTT. This translates into CASSGRSGSHTGELFF.

This clone was seen only once. This chain joins TRBV7-2 and TRBJ2-2; TRBD2 might be the D (6 bases). This CDR3 spans 15 amino acids. V lost 5 bases and J 7 bases, leaving 17 bases between the germline ends. From germline, CDR1 is SGHTA and CDR2 FQGNSA. The CDR3 is CASSPGSFGGGELFF. The DNA for the CDR3 is TGTGCCAGCAGCCCTGGCTCCTTCGGGGGCGGGGAGCTGTTTTTT.

This chain connects TRBV6-5 to TRBJ1-2, with 9 bases that match TRBD1. This CDR3 has 14 residues. Germline V gives CDR1 MNHEY, CDR2 SVGAGI. Trimming removed 5 bases from V and 13 bases from J; junction bases left unmatched: 14. CDR3 residues: CASSPELDRGACTF. CDR3 DNA: TGTGCCAGCAGTCCCGAACTCGACAGGGGGGCGTGCACCTTC.

This chain connects TRBV28 to TRBJ2-3; D remains ambiguous. The V gene lost 9 bases and the J gene lost 0 bases, with 10 bases spanning the gap. There are 13 residues in the CDR3. From germline, CDR1 is MDHEN and CDR2 SYDVKM. Here the CDR3 reads CASRVISTDTQYF. DNA for the CDR3: TGTGCCAGTCGGGTCATCAGCACAGATACGCAGTATTTT.

The V call is TRBV5-5, the J call TRBJ2-2, with D unresolved. From germline, CDR1 is SGHKS and CDR2 YYEKEE (reference sequence). The CDR3 length is 15 residues. The V end lost 4 bases, the J end lost 5 bases, and 15 bases lay between the germline ends. For the CDR3, the DNA is TGTGCCAGCAGCCCCCGTCCACGGAGTACCGGGGAGCTGTTTTTT. This translates into CASSPRPRSTGELFF. The full variable domain, its missing parts supplied by reference TRBV5-5 and TRBJ2-2, is DAGVTQSPTHLIKTRGQQVTLRCSPISGHKSVSWYQQVLGQGPQFIFQYYEKEERGRGNFPDRFSARQFPNYSSELNVNALLLGDSALYLCASSPRPRSTGELFFGEGSRLTVL.

This clone was seen only once. V gene TRBV15 combines with J gene TRBJ1-2; 8 bases fit TRBD1. The V gene end was trimmed by 2 bases and the J gene end by 5 bases; junction bases not matched to a gene: 7. The germline V gene has CDR1 LNHNV and CDR2 YYDKDF (reference sequence). The CDR3 has 15 residues. As DNA, the CDR3 is TGTGCCACCAGCAGAACGAGGACAGGGCCGTATGGCTACACCTTC. Its protein is CATSRTRTGPYGYTF.

This clone was seen more than once but under ten times. V and J are TRBV10-1 and TRBJ2-7; 9 bases fit TRBD1. CDR1 and CDR2 from the germline V gene are WNHNN and SYGVQD (reference sequence). The CDR3 extends over 14 amino acids. V dropped 7 bases and J dropped 4; count of bases not matched to a gene: 8. This CDR3 is CASTSPTGGYEQYF. CDR3 in DNA: TGCGCCAGCACTTCTCCGACAGGGGGATACGAGCAGTACTTC.

This chain links TRBV6-6 with TRBJ2-7, with D possibly being TRBD2 (6 bases). From germline, CDR1 is MNHNY and CDR2 SVGAGI (reference sequence). This CDR3 spans 18 amino acids. Trimming pared 6 bases from V and 3 bases from J, leaving 27 bases between. The CDR3 here is CASSRLGSPTSRGYEQYF. The CDR3 DNA sequence: TGTGCCAGCAGCCGATTGGGAAGTCCGACTAGTAGGGGCTACGAGCAGTACTTC.

The chain employs TRBV11-2 and TRBJ2-1; TRBD2 agrees at 8 bases. There are 13 residues in the CDR3. The V and J ends lost 5 bases and 8 bases, in that order; junction bases with no gene match: 5. From germline, CDR1 is SGHAT and CDR2 FQNNGV. CDR3 in amino acids: CASSQTSVHEQFF. The CDR3 DNA reads TGTGCCAGCAGCCAGACTAGCGTCCATGAGCAGTTCTTC. The full variable domain, with the rest looked up from reference TRBV11-2 and TRBJ2-1, is EAGVAQSPRYKIIEKRQSVAFWCNPISGHATLYWYQQILGQGPKLLIQFQNNGVVDDSQLPKDRFSAERLKGVDSTLKIQPAKLEDSAVYLCASSQTSVHEQFFGPGTRLTVL.

The chain employs TRBV7-9 and TRBJ2-6, with D perhaps TRBD2 (6 bases). CDR1 is SEHNR, CDR2 FQNEAQ, per germline (reference sequence). Trimming left V 5 bases short and J 0 bases short, with 14 bases between. The CDR3 is made up of 17 amino acids. The CDR3 DNA reads TGTGCCAGCAGCCCCCGGGGACTCAACTCTGGGGCCAACGTCCTGACTTTC. Translating gives CASSPRGLNSGANVLTF.

This clone was counted only a few times. The chain couples TRBV29-1 to TRBJ1-4; 8 bases fit TRBD1. The CDR3 sequence is 14 residues long. The germline gives CDR1 SQVTM, CDR2 ANQGSEA. The trim removed 5 bases at V and 4 bases at J, leaving 6 bases unmatched. This CDR3 reads CSVRRQGSNEKLFF. The CDR3 nucleotides are TGCAGCGTTCGGAGACAGGGGAGTAATGAAAAACTGTTTTTT.

The V call is TRBV29-1, the J call TRBJ1-4, with D unresolved. The V end lost 4 bases, the J end lost 4 bases, and 10 bases lay between the germline ends. The germline V gene encodes CDR1 SQVTM and CDR2 ANQGSEA. The length of the CDR3 is 13 residues. CDR3 coding DNA: TGCAGCGTTGCTCACTCTGTTAATGAAAAACTGTTTTTT. It yields the protein CSVAHSVNEKLFF.

The rearrangement uses TRBV5-1 and TRBJ2-1; a possible D gene is TRBD2 (7 bases). The CDR3 totals 17 residues. Germline V gene sequence: CDR1 SGHRS, CDR2 YFSETQ. Trimming removed 4 bases from V and 5 bases from J, with 22 bases in between. CDR3 DNA sequence: TGCGCCAGCAGCGTGGGGGCAAGCGGGGATTTTGACAATGAGCAGTTCTTC. Encoded protein: CASSVGASGDFDNEQFF. The full variable domain, in which reference TRBV5-1 and TRBJ2-1 provide the parts outside the CDR3, is KAGVTQTPRYLIKTRGQQVTLSCSPISGHRSVSWYQQTPGQGLQFLFEYFSETQRNKGNFPGRFSGRQFSNSRSEMNVSTLELGDSALYLCASSVGASGDFDNEQFFGPGTRLTVL.

V and J are TRBV28 and TRBJ1-4; D unresolved. Trimming removed 6 bases from V and 5 bases from J, with 10 bases in between. The length of the CDR3 is 13 residues. The V gene's germline CDR1 is MDHEN and CDR2 SYDVKM. CDR3 sequence: CASRGGLNEKLFF. CDR3 DNA: TGTGCCAGCAGGGGCGGACTGAATGAAAAACTGTTTTTT.

The V call is TRBV9, the J call TRBJ1-2; 8 bases map to TRBD1. Trimming cost V 2 bases and J 3 bases; bases outside gene matches: 3. Germline V CDR1 and CDR2: SGDLS, YYNGEE. The CDR3 is 14 amino acids. The CDR3, as DNA: TGTGCCAGCAGCGTCAGGGGGCGGGACTATGGCTACACCTTC. Translating gives CASSVRGRDYGYTF.

V gene TRBV24-1 combines with J gene TRBJ2-7; D is undetermined. The CDR3 loop spans 17 amino acids. The ends were cut back, 0 bases at V and 0 bases at J, with 14 bases in the middle. CDR1 is KGHDR and CDR2 is SFDVKD in the germline V gene. This CDR3 reads CATSDLRLRWSSYEQYF. In DNA, the CDR3 is TGTGCCACCAGTGATTTGAGGCTCCGTTGGAGCTCCTACGAGCAGTACTTC.